Presented here are 3 T cell receptor beta chains from one specimen sequenced in a study of cytomegalovirus exposure and HLA in healthy donors. Amplification used 60 Vbeta primers and 13 Jbeta primers. Sequencing was performed with immunoSEQ multiplex PCR; in TCRdb, only in-frame clones are kept and a portion is missing. The sample table includes 100,000 to 150,000 clones. Specimen: PBMCs. These TCRs come from a woman in her thirties or forties in good health and CMV-seropositive.

The CDR3 spells CASSPQATSSYEQYF. For the CDR3, the DNA is TGTGCCAGCTCACCACAAGCCACGAGCTCCTACGAGCAGTACTTC. The chain is built from TRBV18 and TRBJ2-7; D ambiguous. V shed 1 base and J shed 0 bases, with 10 bases lying between them. The CDR3 has 15 amino acids. Germline lookup yields CDR1 KGHSH and CDR2 LQKENI.

This chain's CDR3 is CASSPHFSGRVPDTQYF. CDR3 bases: TGTGCCAGTAGTCCCCATTTTAGCGGGAGGGTCCCGGATACGCAGTATTTT. The J gene is TRBJ2-3, the V gene TRBV19, with 11 bases aligning to TRBD2. Trimming cost V 5 bases and J 6 bases; bases outside gene matches: 13. The CDR3 has 17 amino acids. Germline CDR1 LNHDA, CDR2 SQIVND (reference sequence).

This chain links TRBV11-3 with TRBJ2-1; possible D gene TRBD2, 5 bases. The CDR3 contains 16 residues. V was clipped by 5 bases and J by 2 bases, with 16 bases between them. Germline CDR1 reads SGHNT; CDR2 reads YENEEA. The CDR3 DNA follows: TGTGCCAGCAGCCCCCGGACTGGTTCTCCCTACAATGAGCAGTTCTTC. Protein product: CASSPRTGSPYNEQFF.